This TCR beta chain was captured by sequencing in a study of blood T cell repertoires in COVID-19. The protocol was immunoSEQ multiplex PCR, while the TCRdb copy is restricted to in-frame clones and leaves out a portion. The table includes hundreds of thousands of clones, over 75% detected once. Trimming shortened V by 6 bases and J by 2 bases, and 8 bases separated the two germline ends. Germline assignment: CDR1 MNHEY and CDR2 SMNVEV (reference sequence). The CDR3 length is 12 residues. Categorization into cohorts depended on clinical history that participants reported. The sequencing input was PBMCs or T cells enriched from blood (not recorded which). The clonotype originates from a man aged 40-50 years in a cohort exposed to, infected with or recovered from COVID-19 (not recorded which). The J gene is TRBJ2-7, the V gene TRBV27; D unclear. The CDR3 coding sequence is TGTGCCAGCAGATCCTATACCTACGAGCAGTACTTC. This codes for CASRSYTYEQYF.